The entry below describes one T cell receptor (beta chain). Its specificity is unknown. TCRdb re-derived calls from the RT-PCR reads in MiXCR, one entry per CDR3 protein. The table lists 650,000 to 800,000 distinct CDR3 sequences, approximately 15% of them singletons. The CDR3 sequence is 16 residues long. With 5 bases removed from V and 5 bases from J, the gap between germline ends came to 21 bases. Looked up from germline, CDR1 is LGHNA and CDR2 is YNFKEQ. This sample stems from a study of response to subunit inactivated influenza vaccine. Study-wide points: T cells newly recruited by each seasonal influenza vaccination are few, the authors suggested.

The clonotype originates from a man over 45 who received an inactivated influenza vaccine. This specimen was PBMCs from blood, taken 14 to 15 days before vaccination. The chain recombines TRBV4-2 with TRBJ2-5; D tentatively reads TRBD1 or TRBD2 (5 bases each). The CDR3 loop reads CASSYQRGRVWETQYF. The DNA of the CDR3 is TGTGCCAGCAGCTACCAGAGGGGTCGGGTTTGGGAGACCCAGTACTTC.